This TCR beta chain was sequenced for a study of T cell responses to AZD1222 COVID-19 vaccine (TCRdb year 2021). The study in broad terms: A total of about 230 trial participants underwent TCR sequencing, of whom about 210 received two doses of AZD1222 and about 25 received two doses of the MenACWY control vaccine. Trial participants were enrolled by age into 18-55, 56-69 and 70-plus year subgroups, with approximately 150, 28 and 58 TCR-sequenced participants respectively. Overall results and qualifications from the work: No day 14 peak-response samples were available, so repertoires were characterized only after the peak T cell response. Only 5 to 7 AZD1222 recipients were SARS-CoV-2 seropositive at baseline, limiting conclusions about previously exposed vaccinees. CD4 TCRs associated with the vaccine covered the entire spike protein, and the dominant responses were in regions 160-218 and 743-854. In the small 56-69-year group, the increase in depth fell short of significance, most likely because of low power. Epitopes outside the regions mutated in the B.1.351 and B.1.1.7 variants were reportedly recognized by nearly half of the unique spike-specific TCRs. Spike-specific TCR breadth and depth rose significantly after two AZD1222 doses compared with day 0 and with MenACWY recipients. Most participants were white British and females outnumbered males, and the authors suggested that clonal diversity may have been underestimated.

Concerning this clone: What this receptor recognizes is not known. Nothing much larger sits one base from this clone, and base qualities are not available.

The CDR3 regions of human TCRbeta chains were subjected to immunosequencing. In the paper's pipeline: TCRs in the repertoires were matched against a reference library of SARS-CoV-2-specific TCRs that had been generated with the MIRA antigen-specificity platform. Breadth was defined as the fraction of unique TCRs that were SARS-CoV-2-associated. Depth was defined as the fraction of total T cells that were SARS-CoV-2-associated. Each spike-specific TCR was assigned to its reactive spike region and to a CD4 or CD8 class using the MIRA data. Log10-transformed breadth and depth values were compared by one-way ANOVA with Sidak's multiple comparisons tests. TCRdb holds this immuneACCESS table with in-frame rearrangements only. Some clones are missing; in checked studies, unresolved V genes explain under half, and the rest has no known cause. V, J and clone size are those of that table, while D and trimming were read from the DNA. The table for this sample lists 95,000 to 100,000 clones; around 87% of them were counted only once. Jointly, the top ten make up roughly 10% of the sample.

This sample's time point label indicates: about 28 days (+/-7) after the second vaccine dose. AZD1222 recipients given second doses at about 4 weeks or at about 12 weeks were pooled, since spike-specific TCR depth and breadth were not found to differ between the two schedules. The vaccinee samples were drawn from two UK trials, COV001 and COV002, one of which was a single-blind randomized controlled phase 2/3 trial testing AZD1222 (ChAdOx1 nCoV-19) in healthy adults. Trial participant PBMC samples were collected at day 0 and day 28 after the second dose for TCRbeta chain sequencing. The germline V gene (reference sequence) provides CDR1 SGHNT and CDR2 YYREEE. The CDR3 measures 14 amino acids from cysteine to phenylalanine. Just CDR3 DNA is preserved here, 42 bases in frame from base 1. V trim: 4 bases; J trim: 8 bases; unmatched bases: 6.

This sequence uses TRBV5-4 and TRBJ2-1; TRBD1 fits 10 bases in the junction. The specimen comprised peripheral blood, sampled 28 days after the second AZD1222 dose. The receptor comes from an adult who received the AZD1222 COVID-19 vaccine. The CDR3 region reads CASSGRDRGDEQFF. The DNA is as follows: TGTGCCAGCAGCGGCCGGGACAGGGGCGATGAGCAGTTCTTC.